This T cell receptor beta chain originates from a study of cytomegalovirus exposure and HLA in healthy donors (dated by TCRdb to the late 2010s). In terms of the full investigation: An earlier analysis of some 620 of the donors reported 250 to 300 Gb of sequence data and 95 million to 130 million unique TCR beta sequences obtained from about 200 million T cells. An early release covering roughly 580 HLA-typed donors comprised about 300 gigabases of sequencing data and some 79 million unique TCR sequences. The genetic ancestry cluster associated with self-reported Caucasian donors included over 80% of the approximately 400 genotyped donors. The aim of the study was to test whether cataloging public T cell receptors could identify signatures of past pathogen exposure. The study profiled the T cell repertoires of approximately 700 subjects by immunosequencing and related them to cytomegalovirus serostatus. A separate validation cohort of roughly 130 different subjects was used in addition to the roughly 620-subject first cohort. To predict cytomegalovirus infection status, the study combined high-throughput TCR immunosequencing, statistical association of individual TCRs with disease status, and machine learning. A later analysis re-analyzed previously published TCR beta repertoires from 550 to 700 donors and added high-resolution HLA genotyping to study TCR occurrence patterns. In the later analysis, no new phenotypic data were used to find candidate immune exposures; instead, reliance was placed on TCR beta sequences and their occurrence across donors. To decide whether each TCR beta V gene segment behaved as functional or pseudogenic, an earlier analysis of fewer than 750 of the donors relied on high-throughput TCR beta sequencing. Alongside the repertoire data, information on donor age, sex, ethnicity and CMV serostatus was compiled. Genome-wide SNP genotypes for about 65% of the roughly 700 donors were used in a later genetic analysis, which treated that subset as a discovery cohort. All discovery cohort repertoires had been generated using a single sequencing platform. HLA typing covered class I and class II loci at four-digit resolution. Typing coverage varied by locus: roughly 620-630 donors for A, B, C, DRB1 and DQB1; more than 500 for DQA1; around 610 for DPA1; approximately 490 for DPB1. Roughly 5 DR-DQ haplotypes were treated as single units for association and clustering because of strong linkage in the cohort. Among roughly 400 genotyped donors of the cohort, an average of about 240,000 unique TCR beta nucleotide sequences were sequenced per donor, roughly 18% of them non-productive.

A remark on this clone: Its specific antigen is unknown. No base-level quality is on record; no much larger clone is a single base apart.

The paper as a whole reports these results and caveats: Most TCR sequences were observed very rarely across donors, whereas some public TCRs were present in many individuals. In the study, approximately 150 TCR beta chains were listed as associated with cytomegalovirus. A later analysis reported that several top co-occurrence clusters appeared linked to parvovirus B19, influenza, CMV and Epstein-Barr virus. Because HLA typing was missing for some donors at each locus, association tests included only the typed subset. The classifier was reported to diagnose cytomegalovirus status with high specificity and sensitivity in both the original and validation cohorts. Roughly 15 rarely observed V segments, including chromosome 9 orphons, were excluded from the earlier analysis of several hundred of the donors because counts were too low. Assigning TCR associations to individual alleles was difficult when HLA alleles, especially DR and DQ, strongly co-occurred. A later genetic analysis reported fewer N-insertions in productive TCRs among donors in an Asian-associated ancestry cluster than the roughly 690-donor mean. A further reported finding was that TCR beta sequences accurately predicted the HLA-A and HLA-B alleles for most subjects in the first cohort. An earlier analysis of approximately 500 of the donors showed that most TCR beta V segments appeared in productive rearrangements either about 87% or about 30% of the time, which broadly matched IMGT annotations. A later analysis found that TCR association rates varied across HLA loci, with DRB1 alleles showing the most associated TCRs and HLA-C alleles the fewest. V-gene and J-gene trimming of TCR beta chains was associated with a missense DCLRE1C variant in a later genetic analysis, and the association was replicated in an independent cohort. A cluster of highly shared sequence variants was judged likely to represent a technical artifact of the sequencing pipeline. According to a later analysis, most CMV-associated TCR beta chains appeared to be HLA-restricted, and the HLA associations seemed to be driven largely by CMV exposure. For the cohort, immune exposure information was limited to CMV serostatus. The authors suggested that the approach could potentially be generalized to other disease states and immunological phenotypes. Only TCR beta chains were sequenced in this cohort, and the absence of alpha or paired-chain data limited detectable features. Three of the identified cytomegalovirus-associated TCR beta chains were confirmed in vitro to be specific for cytomegalovirus antigens. The presence/absence analyses assumed that sequencing depth was roughly uniform across donors, and that assumption may not be true. A later analysis associated 17,000 or so TCR beta sequences with specific HLA alleles at a false discovery rate of 0.05. Compared with equally common non-associated chains, HLA-associated TCR beta chains in a later analysis were more clonally expanded and had lower generation probabilities. Correlated functional status among segregating V segments might be attributable to linkage disequilibrium, but an unknown experimental factor could not be ruled out.

The cohort consisted of 650 to 700 healthy bone marrow donors. At the time of sampling, every cohort member was nominally healthy, though immune exposures that went unrecorded were likely present. The donor tested CMV seropositive and was one of the 289 seropositive cohort members. A peripheral blood sample was collected from each donor, and TCR beta sequencing was performed on peripheral blood mononuclear cells. The Qiagen DNeasy Blood Extraction Kit was used to extract genomic DNA from the blood cell samples. Library preparation was by the immunoSEQ multiplex PCR assay. For the multiplex PCR, a mixture combining 60 forward primers for TCR Vbeta segments and 13 reverse primers for TCR Jbeta segments was used. Amplification of the CDR3 region of rearranged TCR beta genes was performed with a multiplex PCR assay on genomic DNA. The amplified TCR beta libraries were sequenced on the Illumina HiSeq System as 87-base-pair reads. Turning to the authors' computational methods: In a later analysis, roughly 80 million unique TCR beta chains were counted across the roughly 670 repertoires, and roughly 11 million of these chains were shared by at least two donors. Raw reads were error-corrected and collapsed into unique sequences with a nearest-neighbor algorithm that merged closely related sequences to remove PCR and sequencing errors. To assign V, D and J gene segments, CDR3 sequences were aligned to IMGT reference sequences. For a sequence to be retained, at least a six-nucleotide match to both a V gene segment and a J gene segment was required. A rearrangement counted as productive if the CDR3 had no stop codons and remained in frame with V and J, and every other rearrangement counted as non-productive. CDR3 was defined by IMGT convention, running from the second conserved V-encoded cysteine to the conserved J-encoded phenylalanine. Sequences without an unambiguous match to a single V gene segment were excluded from the earlier analysis of 450 to 750 of the donors. In an earlier analysis of approximately 610 of the donors, V segments were called functional above 56.7% productive rearrangements and were called segregating when the between-donor standard deviation exceeded 5%. To diagnose cytomegalovirus status from the catalog of TCR beta chain sequences, a statistical classification framework was built. A later analysis assigned V and J genes by comparing TCR nucleotide sequences with IMGT/GENE-DB human TR gene sequences. In a later analysis, CDR3 sequences and most-parsimonious VDJ recombination scenarios were assigned using the TCRdist pipeline. In a later analysis, each TCR beta chain was defined by its CDR3 amino acid sequence together with its V-gene family, and reads without a unique V-gene family were excluded. A later analysis removed roughly 590 highly shared, low-generation-probability nucleotide sequences to deal with suspected cross-contamination and a sequencing artifact. A later analysis calculated a clonal expansion index for each public chain from normalized within-repertoire ranks of inferred template counts. Generation probabilities in a later analysis came from a VDJ recombination model fitted to out-of-frame rearrangements, and those results were checked against IGoR. Hypergeometric tests were used in a later analysis to score TCR-TCR, TCR-HLA and TCR-CMV co-occurrence, with a repertoire-size bias correction applied to the TCR pairs. False discovery rates were estimated in a later analysis by permuting HLA or CMV assignments 20 times. In a later analysis, co-occurring TCRs were grouped using DBSCAN, with TCRdist sequence similarity added in when clustering inside HLA-allele-positive subsets. Co-occurrence clustering excluded repertoires with fewer than 30,000 or more than 120,000 public chains, plus five with anomalous nucleotide sharing. As stored in TCRdb, this immuneACCESS dataset retains in-frame rearrangements with V and J assigned. A fraction of the clones does not appear; measured against another copy, unresolved V genes explain less than half of the discrepancy, and the remainder lacks a known reason. Clonal size and the V and J genes are those of that table, whereas D and trimming came from the DNA. This sample gives 50,000 to 65,000 clones in total; 75% of them show up just once. The ten top clones hold under 30% of the sample.

This TCR was sampled from a woman aged 40 to 50 in good health and CMV-seropositive. Sequencing used PBMCs.

CDR3 reads: CASKEGRNTEAFF. The nucleotide sequence is given as TGCGCCAGCAAGGAAGGGAGGAACACTGAAGCTTTCTTT. The chain links TRBV10-1 with TRBJ1-1, with no confident D gene call. Sequences WNHNN (CDR1) and SYGVQD (CDR2) are obtained from the germline V gene (reference sequence). V gives up 7 bases and J gives up 1 base, and the segment between their germline ends measures 10 bases. The CDR3, from cysteine to phenylalanine, totals 13 residues. The sequence is cut down to CDR3 DNA, 39 bases in frame from base 1.